The TCR beta chain under discussion was sequenced for a study of T cell changes during pregnancy in multiple sclerosis. Germline V CDR1 and CDR2: MNHEY, SVGAGI. CDR3 length: 14 amino acids. V dropped 5 bases and J dropped 2 bases, with 13 bases sitting between them. TCRdb keeps only in-frame clones here, not all; method: immunoSEQ multiplex PCR. The table includes 90,000 to 100,000 clones, over 80% detected once. Sequenced here: peripheral blood, sampled in the first trimester of pregnancy. The source of this sequence is a female donor with multiple sclerosis, enrolled in a pregnancy study. The chain carries TRBV6-5 and TRBJ2-7, with D possibly TRBD1 on 5 matching bases. CDR3 in DNA: TGTGCCAGCAGTCTTACAGGCTTCCCCTACGAGCAGTACTTC. Encoded protein: CASSLTGFPYEQYF.